This T cell receptor beta chain was identified during a study of shared clonotypes between healthy human individuals. Trimming cost V 4 bases and J 5 bases, with 21 bases left between them. This CDR3 spans 16 amino acids. Germline CDR1 is SQVTM and CDR2 is ANQGSEA. Points on this clone: Its antigen remains unidentified.

Study outcomes and limitations: Compared with memory subsets, naive subsets generally had larger estimated richness.

CD8 memory was a combination of CD45RO+ cells and CCR7-negative CD45RA+ TemRA cells. Clones were read by immunoSEQ multiplex PCR, and TCRdb kept only the in-frame ones, dropping some. The table has approximately 87,000 clones, about 61% seen once; the top ten hold around 52%. The sequence derives from a man in his thirties or forties in good health. The sequenced material came from memory CD8+ T cells sorted from blood. As to subset: CD45RO+ cells pooled with CCR7-negative TemRA cells. The chain couples TRBV29-1 to TRBJ2-1; D might be TRBD1 (5 bases). The CDR3 region has the DNA TGCAGCGTTGTGCTATTCGCGGACACGGTAGACAATGAGCAGTTCTTC. Protein sequence: CSVVLFADTVDNEQFF.